This T cell receptor (beta chain) originates from a study of technical replicates of blood from a few donors. This CDR3 comprises 12 residues. Trimming took 5 bases from V and 3 from J, leaving 4 bases between them. CDR1 SGHTA and CDR2 FQGNSA come from the germline V gene. Profiling relied on immunoSEQ multiplex PCR, and the TCRdb table lists in-frame clones only, not all of them. The sample lists tens of thousands of clones, about 94% occurring once. The chain combines TRBV7-2 with TRBJ2-2, with D unclear. Sequenced sample: T cells isolated from PBMCs. The source is a human donor in good health. The CDR3 loop reads CASSQYTGELFF. The CDR3 DNA reads as TGTGCCAGCAGCCAGTACACCGGGGAGCTGTTTTTT.